This paragraph reports one T cell receptor (beta chain). This record belongs to a study of T cell clones after liver transplantation. Study summary: Immunosuppression withdrawal was tried within 2 years after liver transplantation in this trial. Patients counted as tolerant after at least one year off all immunosuppression, enzymes not exceeding twice normal. Samples came pre-transplant, pre-randomization before withdrawal, and post-randomization after withdrawal ended.

Sequencing used immunoSEQ multiplex PCR; TCRdb keeps in-frame clones, though not all of them. The sample yields roughly 73,000 clones, under 90% seen once. The CDR3 loop spans 14 amino acids. With 2 bases removed from V and 0 bases from J, the gap between germline ends came to 8 bases. The germline gives CDR1 MNHEY, CDR2 SVGAGI. The gene calls are TRBV6-5 and TRBJ2-7; no definite D call. Specimen: CD4+ T cells from blood, collected before liver transplant. The sequence was collected from a human donor who received a liver transplant. CDR3 region: CASSYDTTSYEQYF. CDR3 nucleotide sequence: TGTGCCAGCAGTTACGACACAACCTCCTACGAGCAGTACTTC.